This T cell receptor beta chain is drawn from a study of vaccination effects on CD4 cells after COVID-19. The table came from immunoSEQ multiplex PCR; TCRdb's copy has only in-frame clones and leaves some out. The table includes about 80,000 clones, roughly 80% detected once. Comments on this clone: The antigen is unknown.

Before sequencing, viral peptide pools were used by the ViraFEST assay to expand antigen-specific CD4+ T cells. Culturing for 10 to 11 days preceded CD4+ T cell isolation. As their vaccination, participants received two doses of either BNT162b2 or mRNA-1273. Recipients of the vaccine had no prior SARS-CoV-2 infection and negative nucleocapsid antibodies. The ends lost 8 bases at V and 0 bases at J; junction bases unmatched: 16. This CDR3 has 18 residues. Germline CDR1 and CDR2: MGHRA and YSYEKL. The sample here was CD4+ T cells from PBMCs cultured with HCoV-OC43 spike peptides, taken after COVID-19 vaccination. As to subset: HCoV-OC43 spike overlapping peptide pool stimulation. The J gene is TRBJ1-3, the V gene TRBV4-1; 7 positions match TRBD1. The source of this sequence is a human donor who received a COVID-19 vaccine. CDR3 nucleotides: TGCGCCAGCCAGCCTGCTTGGACAGGCGATAGCTCTGGAAACACCATATATTTT. Residues: CASQPAWTGDSSGNTIYF.